The rows below give T cell receptor beta chains drawn from one sample of a study of cytomegalovirus exposure and HLA in healthy donors. Libraries were prepared by immunoSEQ multiplex PCR; TCRdb keeps only in-frame clonotypes and omits some of them. The table shows 200,000 to 250,000 clones, with 75% occurring only once. The sequenced sample was PBMCs. The receptor set was obtained from a woman younger than 45 in good health and CMV-seronegative. CDR3s leave out the opening cysteine and the closing phenylalanine or tryptophan.

v_gene,j_gene,CDR3aa
TRBV30,TRBJ1-1,ACSTGGAEAF
TRBV11-1,TRBJ2-7,ASSLNAGTSGASYEQY
TRBV29-1,TRBJ2-1,SVVSSASSEQF
TRBV19,TRBJ2-5,ASSIGTGTSSGQETQY
TRBV6-5,TRBJ1-1,ASSYVTGGTEAF
TRBV5-1,TRBJ2-1,ASSWKNGTSGYNEQF
TRBV7-2,TRBJ2-5,ASSSPGGGLETQY
TRBV30,TRBJ1-5,AWSVDLLSNQPQH
TRBV14,TRBJ2-7,ASSHAYEQY
TRBV5-6,TRBJ1-6,ASSLVRNSPLH
TRBV11-2,TRBJ2-3,ASSLSSGSLTDTQY
TRBV5-1,TRBJ2-7,ASSLEGQAYEQY
TRBV15,TRBJ2-1,ATSRDRAAYNEQF
TRBV7-9,TRBJ1-1,SSSFSILPRQGNTEAF
TRBV4-1,TRBJ2-1,ASSHWTGVYNEQF
TRBV19,TRBJ1-1,ASSIVGGGTEAF
TRBV19,TRBJ2-7,ASSILPGGNYEQY
TRBV5-4,TRBJ2-7,ASSLVQGAREQY
TRBV5-6,TRBJ2-1,ASSLRTSGIQHNEQF
TRBV27,TRBJ2-2,ASSLAGPNTGELF
TRBV7-9,TRBJ2-6,SSSLSIPPPSSGANVLT
TRBV30,TRBJ2-3,AWREASTDTQY
TRBV10-1,TRBJ2-5,ASSAGTGFGTQY
TRBV30,TRBJ1-1,AWSRDRNTEAF
TRBV4-1,TRBJ1-5,ASSHTSRGPQH
TRBV5-6,TRBJ2-7,ASSPQGGQGRYEQY
TRBV5-4,TRBJ2-3,ASSQDPPGTSGTTDTQY
TRBV18,TRBJ2-7,ASSESGQGSRGEQY
TRBV7-9,TRBJ2-3,ASSKLAGGTDTQY
TRBV6-4,TRBJ1-6,ASRSSGTDNSPLH
TRBV9,TRBJ1-2,ASRGTVANYGYT
TRBV30,TRBJ1-2,AWSVHRGVGYT
TRBV5-6,TRBJ2-3,ASSGLAGPLTDTQY
TRBV2,TRBJ2-7,ASSGTGGEQY
TRBV7-2,TRBJ1-5,ASSEGGNQPQH
TRBV6-5,TRBJ2-1,ASSYSTLNEQF
TRBV6-5,TRBJ2-3,ASRRTGLAGDTQY
TRBV4-2,TRBJ2-5,ASSQGVLVSGGTQETQY
TRBV11-1,TRBJ2-7,ASSSRTERSYEQY
TRBV6-6,TRBJ2-1,ASRAPGGLSYNEQF
TRBV5-1,TRBJ1-1,ASSLAGIREGTEAF
TRBV5-1,TRBJ1-1,ASSFPERPKNTEAF
TRBV6-5,TRBJ2-3,ATTAGPDTQY
TRBV9,TRBJ2-1,ASSVEVQGDNEQF
TRBV18,TRBJ1-1,ASSPRDSTTEAF
TRBV7-3,TRBJ2-1,ASSLGGGTQGNEQF
TRBV5-5,TRBJ1-1,DSSSQQGVRLNTEAF
TRBV2,TRBJ2-7,ASSPIGTRGYEQY
TRBV19,TRBJ2-1,ASSIPTSGRGYEQF
TRBV7-8,TRBJ1-4,ASSLDARKLF
TRBV5-6,TRBJ1-2,ASSLAGGEVGYT
TRBV5-1,TRBJ2-7,ASREGPTYEQY
TRBV2,TRBJ2-1,ASSVMPPEGVPSVGQF
TRBV27,TRBJ1-2,ASRDYYGYT
TRBV9,TRBJ2-1,ASSARRGGPADEQF
TRBV7-9,TRBJ1-1,SSRPRQGTDTEAF